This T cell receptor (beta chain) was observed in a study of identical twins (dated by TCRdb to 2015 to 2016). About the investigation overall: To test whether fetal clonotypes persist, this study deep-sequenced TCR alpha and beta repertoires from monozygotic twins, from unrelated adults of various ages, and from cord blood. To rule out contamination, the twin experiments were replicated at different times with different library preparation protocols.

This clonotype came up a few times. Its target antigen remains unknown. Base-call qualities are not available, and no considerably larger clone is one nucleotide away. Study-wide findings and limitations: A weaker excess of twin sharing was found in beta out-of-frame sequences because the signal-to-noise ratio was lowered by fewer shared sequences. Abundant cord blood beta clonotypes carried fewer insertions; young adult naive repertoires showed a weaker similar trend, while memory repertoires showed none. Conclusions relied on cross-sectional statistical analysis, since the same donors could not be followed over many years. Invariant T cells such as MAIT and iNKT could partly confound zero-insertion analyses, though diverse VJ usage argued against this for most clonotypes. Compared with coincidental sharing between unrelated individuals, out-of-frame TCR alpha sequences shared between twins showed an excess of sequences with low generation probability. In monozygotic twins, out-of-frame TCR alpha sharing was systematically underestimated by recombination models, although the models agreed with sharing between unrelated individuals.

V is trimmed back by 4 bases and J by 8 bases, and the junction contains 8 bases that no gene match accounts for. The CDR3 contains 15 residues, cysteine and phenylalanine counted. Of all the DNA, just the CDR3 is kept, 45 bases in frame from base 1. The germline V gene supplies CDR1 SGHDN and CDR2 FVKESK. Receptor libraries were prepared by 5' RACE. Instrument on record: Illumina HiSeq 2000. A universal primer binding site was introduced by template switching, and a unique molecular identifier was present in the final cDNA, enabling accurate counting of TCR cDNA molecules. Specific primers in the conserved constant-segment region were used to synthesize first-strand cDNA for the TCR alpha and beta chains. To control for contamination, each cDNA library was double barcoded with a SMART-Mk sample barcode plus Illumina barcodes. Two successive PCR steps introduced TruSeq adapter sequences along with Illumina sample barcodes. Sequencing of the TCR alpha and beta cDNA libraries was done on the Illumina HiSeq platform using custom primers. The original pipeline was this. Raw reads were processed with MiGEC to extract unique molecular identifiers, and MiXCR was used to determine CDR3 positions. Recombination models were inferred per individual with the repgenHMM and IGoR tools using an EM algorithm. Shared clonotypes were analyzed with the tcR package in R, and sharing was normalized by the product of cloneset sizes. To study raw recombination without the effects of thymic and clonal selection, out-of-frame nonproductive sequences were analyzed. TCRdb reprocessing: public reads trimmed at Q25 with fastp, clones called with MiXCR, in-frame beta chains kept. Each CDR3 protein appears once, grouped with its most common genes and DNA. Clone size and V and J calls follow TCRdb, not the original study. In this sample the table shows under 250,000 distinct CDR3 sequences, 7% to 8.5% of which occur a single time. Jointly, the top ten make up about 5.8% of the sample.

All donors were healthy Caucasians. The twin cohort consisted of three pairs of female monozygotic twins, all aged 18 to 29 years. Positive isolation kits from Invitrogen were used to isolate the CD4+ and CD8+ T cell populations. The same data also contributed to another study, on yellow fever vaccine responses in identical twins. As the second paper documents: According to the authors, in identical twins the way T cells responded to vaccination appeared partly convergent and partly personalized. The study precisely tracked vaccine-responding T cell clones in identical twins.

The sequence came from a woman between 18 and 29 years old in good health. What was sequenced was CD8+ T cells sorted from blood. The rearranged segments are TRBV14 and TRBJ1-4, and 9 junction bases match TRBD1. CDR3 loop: CASSLPGQGGEKLFF. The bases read TGTGCCAGCAGCCTTCCGGGACAGGGTGGGGAAAAACTGTTTTTT.